The entry that follows covers one T cell receptor (beta chain) sequence. Its antigen is unknown. The data originate from a study of shared clonotypes between healthy human individuals. There are 16 residues in the CDR3. V lost 4 bases and J 3 bases, leaving 19 bases between the germline ends. From germline, CDR1 is MNHNS and CDR2 SASEGT. Study findings and constraints: Specimens sampled were limited to blood, with tissue repertoires likely differing. The donor pool, a small one, limited the genetic and exposure-history diversity represented. Lower generation probabilities were found for non-shared clonotypes than for those shared by all four donors.

Assay: immunoSEQ multiplex PCR; the TCRdb copy retains only in-frame clones and omits some. The repertoire holds a few million clones, with roughly 95% as singletons. The rearrangement uses TRBV6-1 and TRBJ2-7; either TRBD1 or TRBD2 may supply D (5 bases each). The sequence came from a man aged 18-30 years in good health. Sequencing input: naive CD4+ T cells sorted from blood. Subset given: CD45RA+ positively selected. CDR3 nucleotides: TGTGCCAGCAGTGCCCTGGGACCCCTTTTGGACTACGAGCAGTACTTC. It specifies CASSALGPLLDYEQYF.